The 13 T cell receptor beta chains listed next were all sequenced from one sample in a study of cytomegalovirus exposure and HLA in healthy donors. PCR amplification relied on 60 Vbeta primers (plus 13 Jbeta primers). Method: immunoSEQ multiplex PCR; TCRdb's copy keeps in-frame clones and lacks some. The repertoire holds some 87,000 clones, with roughly three quarters as singletons. Material for sequencing was PBMCs. Source of these receptors: a man between 25 and 39 years old in good health and CMV-seronegative.

The genes are TRBV28 and TRBJ1-1; 12 bases align to TRBD1. The CDR3 is 19 residues long. The V gene end was trimmed by 7 bases and the J gene end by 0 bases; junction bases not matched to a gene: 15. Germline V CDR1 and CDR2: MDHEN, SYDVKM. CDR3 sequence: CASTKPPWDRGQVNTEAFF. As DNA, the CDR3 is TGTGCCAGCACCAAACCCCCATGGGACAGGGGGCAGGTGAACACTGAAGCTTTCTTT.

The chain uses TRBV30 and TRBJ2-1, with TRBD1 as a possible D gene (6 bases). V was trimmed by 4 bases and J by 2 bases, leaving 15 bases between them. CDR1 GTSNPN and CDR2 SVGIG come from the germline V gene (reference sequence). This CDR3 spans 15 amino acids. The DNA of the CDR3 is TGTGCCTGGATCCCCGACAGGAGAACCTACAATGAGCAGTTCTTC. Its protein product is CAWIPDRRTYNEQFF.

This sequence joins TRBV5-1 and TRBJ1-1; TRBD1 is a possible D gene (5 bases). This CDR3 is built from 14 residues. V shed 4 bases and J shed 1 base, with 11 bases lying between them. Looked up from germline, CDR1 is SGHRS and CDR2 is YFSETQ. The CDR3 here is CASSRGQENTEAFF. For the CDR3, the DNA is TGCGCCAGCAGCCGCGGACAAGAGAACACTGAAGCTTTCTTT.

This clone has more than one count but fewer than ten. The V gene is TRBV6-5, the J gene TRBJ1-4; possible D gene TRBD1, 5 bases. Germline CDR1 MNHEY, CDR2 SVGAGI. V lost 7 bases, J lost 5 bases, and 14 bases lay in between. The CDR3 totals 14 residues. The CDR3 spells CASTPGGANEKLFF. The CDR3 DNA sequence: TGTGCCAGCACCCCCGGCGGGGCCAATGAAAAACTGTTTTTT.

This clone was recorded once. The V and J genes are TRBV5-1 and TRBJ1-4, with D possibly TRBD1 on 5 matching bases. The CDR3 extends over 15 amino acids. Trimming took off 2 bases at V and 8 bases at J, with 16 bases between the two ends. CDR1 and CDR2 from the germline V gene are SGHRS and YFSETQ. The CDR3 DNA reads as TGCGCCAGCAGCTTATCTCAGGGCTTCGGGGAAAAACTGTTTTTT. Amino acids: CASSLSQGFGEKLFF.

This chain connects TRBV7-8 to TRBJ2-3; 12 bases map to TRBD2. The CDR3 is 18 residues long. Germline V gene data show CDR1 as SGHVS and CDR2 as FQNEAQ. J was trimmed by 3 bases and V by 2 bases; bases with no gene match: 9. The DNA of the CDR3 is TGTGCCAGCAGCTTACTAGCGGGGGGGCCCGAGGGAACAGATACGCAGTATTTT. It yields the protein CASSLLAGGPEGTDTQYF.

This clone was found a few times. This chain joins TRBV4-3 and TRBJ1-1; D not certain. Germline V gene data show CDR1 as LGHNA and CDR2 as YSLEER. The CDR3 runs 16 residues. Trimming removed 4 bases at V and 1 base at J, with 16 bases between. In DNA, the CDR3 is TGCGCCAGCAGCCTAGCCGGCTGGGTCGAGAACACTGAAGCTTTCTTT. Translated, it gives CASSLAGWVENTEAFF.

The rearrangement uses TRBV7-9 and TRBJ2-2; 9 bases line up with TRBD1. Germline CDR1 is SEHNR and CDR2 is FQNEAQ (reference sequence). CDR3 length: 15 residues. V trimming: 2 bases; J trimming: 6 bases; junction bases outside the gene matches: 4. CDR3 loop: CASSLRQGDSGELFF. CDR3 DNA sequence: TGTGCCAGCAGCTTAAGACAGGGGGATTCCGGGGAGCTGTTTTTT.

The CDR3 DNA is TGTGCCAGCAGCTTGGCCACTAGCGGGGGGGATACGCAGTATTTT. This encodes CASSLATSGGDTQYF. J is TRBJ2-3 and V is TRBV5-4, with 12 positions matching TRBD2. Per germline, CDR1 SGHNT and CDR2 YYREEE (reference sequence). V shed 0 bases and J 6 bases; nucleotides not matched to a gene: 2. The CDR3 has 15 amino acids.

The gene calls are TRBV29-1 and TRBJ2-7; tentative D call: TRBD2 (5 bases). The CDR3 is 12 residues long. Trimming took off 0 bases at V and 5 bases at J, with 8 bases between the two ends. The germline V gene has CDR1 SQVTM and CDR2 ANQGSEA. CDR3 in amino acids: CSVEDVGDEQYF. The CDR3 DNA sequence: TGCAGCGTTGAAGATGTCGGGGACGAGCAGTACTTC.

The sample holds a few counts of this clone. This chain links TRBV4-3 with TRBJ1-2, with 10 positions matching TRBD1. V lost 0 bases, J lost 7 bases, and 11 bases stayed unmatched. This CDR3 contains 17 residues. Germline values: CDR1 LGHNA, CDR2 YSLEER. CDR3: CASSQDYGQGGSGGYTF. CDR3 bases: TGCGCCAGCAGCCAAGACTACGGACAGGGGGGAAGTGGTGGCTACACCTTC.

The count of this clone is one. The chain joins TRBV5-1 to TRBJ1-6; unclear D gene. Germline assignment: CDR1 SGHRS and CDR2 YFSETQ. V lost 4 bases and J lost 9, with 14 bases in between. The CDR3 consists of 14 residues. CDR3: CASSLNGGSSPLHF. The CDR3 nucleotides are TGCGCCAGCAGCCTAAACGGTGGGAGTTCACCCCTCCACTTT.

This clone was detected only once. The chain carries TRBV6-5 and TRBJ1-2; 7 bases agree with TRBD1. This CDR3 has 13 residues. Germline lookup yields CDR1 MNHEY and CDR2 SVGAGI. Trimming at V came to 6 bases and at J to 6 bases, leaving 7 bases not matched to a gene. For the CDR3, the DNA is TGTGCCAGCAGGAGGACAGGTGGGGATGGCTACACCTTC. It encodes CASRRTGGDGYTF.